At least ten counts were recorded for the clone carrying this T cell receptor (beta chain). These data belong to a study of low-dose radiotherapy and immunotherapy resistance in tumors. Study overall: Ipilimumab 1 mg/kg every six weeks, together with nivolumab 240 mg every two weeks, was given intravenously to patients.

Gene-specific TRAV and TRBV primers were used for first-strand cDNA, covering alpha and beta chains. TCR amplification involved around 22 PCR cycles with a constant-region primer and V-primer adapter. mRNA, after isolation, was amplified by in vitro transcription. Using its own MiXCR run on the reads, TCRdb lists one record per CDR3 protein. The table has 85,000 to 100,000 distinct CDR3 sequences, more than 8% seen once. CDR1 and CDR2 from the germline V gene are SNHLY and FYNNEI. The J segment lost 6 bases and the V segment lost 8 bases, leaving 3 bases of the junction unmatched. This CDR3 contains 12 residues. Sample time point: before trial treatment. It was nivolumab, ipilimumab, aspirin, low-dose cyclophosphamide and low-dose radiotherapy that donors received.

This sequence originates from a male donor with prostate cancer. The rearrangement links TRBV2 to TRBJ1-5; the match to TRBD1 covers 8 bases. The sample here was PBMCs, taken before treatment. The CDR3 bases are TGTGCCAGCTCTACAGGGGGTCAGCCCCAGCATTTT. Amino acids: CASSTGGQPQHF.